The source of this T cell receptor (beta chain) is a study of T cells in Graves' hyperthyroidism and ophthalmopathy. What was amplified from RNA transcripts were TCR beta CDR3 regions. Using the HTBI primer set, a first-round RT-PCR was run on the TCR CDR3. TCRdb redid the calling of the multiplex PCR reads with MiXCR, one entry per CDR3 protein. The sample yields 360,000 or so distinct CDR3 sequences, 15% to 20% seen once. CDR1 is DFQATT, CDR2 SNEGSKA, per germline (reference sequence). The CDR3 has 11 residues. V lost 7 bases to trimming and J lost 5 bases, with 12 bases between them. No ophthalmopathy progression within 18 months constituted stable Graves' hyperthyroidism. Study-level points and caveats: Most clonotypes expanded in thyroid above 0.001 were likewise present in blood. Ophthalmopathy onset followed model prediction by a median about seven months. Ophthalmopathy was distinguished from stable hyperthyroidism by 13 V-J signatures.

This clonotype showed up many times. Its target is unknown. The origin of this receptor is a woman younger than 35 with Graves' hyperthyroidism. Sequenced: blood. This chain uses TRBV20-1 with TRBJ2-7, with a weak D call TRBD1 (6 bases). Written as DNA, the CDR3 is TGCAGTGGACACAGGGTCCACGAGCAGTACTTC. Amino acids: CSGHRVHEQYF.